The T cell receptor beta chain described here comes from a study of control samples from healthy donors and cancer patients. Germline lookup yields CDR1 SGDLS and CDR2 YYNGEE. The CDR3 consists of 14 residues. The V segment lost 3 bases and the J segment 8 bases; nucleotides outside the gene matches: 6. Data came from immunoSEQ multiplex PCR; TCRdb stores just in-frame clones and leaves some out. The table shows some 130,000 clones, with roughly 90% occurring only once. The sequenced material came from blood. This sequence originates from a man in his late teens or twenties in good health. This sequence joins TRBV9 and TRBJ2-1; 9 bases line up with TRBD1. The CDR3, as DNA: TGTGCCAGCAGCGGCGGGACAGGGCTGCATGAGCAGTTCTTC. This translates into CASSGGTGLHEQFF. Filled out from reference TRBV9 and TRBJ2-1, the complete variable domain reads DSGVTQTPKHLITATGQRVTLRCSPRSGDLSVYWYQQSLDQGLQFLIQYYNGEERAKGNILERFSAQQFPDLHSELNLSSLELGDSALYFCASSGGTGLHEQFFGPGTRLTVL.